Described below is a single T cell receptor (beta chain) sequence and its context. This entry belongs to a study of blood T cell repertoires in COVID-19. The CDR3 loop spans 13 amino acids. V shed 2 bases and J shed 4 bases, with 9 bases lying between them. CDR1 is SGHDT and CDR2 is YYEEEE in the germline V gene. The table came from immunoSEQ multiplex PCR; TCRdb's copy has only in-frame clones and leaves some out. The sample shows approximately 140,000 clones, about 80% of them seen only once. Sequencing was done on a sample of peripheral blood. The source is a man aged 50 to 59 with acute or convalescent COVID-19. The gene calls are TRBV5-6 and TRBJ1-1, with D maybe TRBD1 (5 bases). In DNA form, the CDR3 reads TGTGCCAGCAGCTTTCAGGGAGGCACTGAAGCTTTCTTT. Residues: CASSFQGGTEAFF.